A single sample gave rise to the 3 T cell receptor beta chains below, sequenced in a study of Ad26.COV2.S vaccination and SARS-CoV-2 variants. Measured with immunoSEQ multiplex PCR; TCRdb has only the in-frame clones, and not every one. The sample consists of roughly 350,000 clones, about 85% of them appearing once. Described treatment: some 20 received Ad26.COV2.S at low or high dose, single or two shots; roughly five received placebo; per-sample allocation not given. Sampling was done on day 63 after the first vaccine or placebo injection. This specimen consisted of peripheral blood, obtained in a trial of Ad26.COV2.S vaccine versus placebo. These TCRs come from a person aged 18-60 years who received the Ad26.COV2.S COVID-19 vaccine or a placebo.

This clone was detected a few times. This chain uses TRBV15 with TRBJ1-6, with 7 bases that match TRBD1. Germline V gene data show CDR1 as LNHNV and CDR2 as YYDKDF (reference sequence). CDR3 size: 18 residues. V was pared by 0 bases and J by 1 base, with 6 bases of the junction left unmatched. The CDR3: CATSRDGGQRSYNSPLHF. CDR3 bases: TGTGCCACCAGCAGAGATGGGGGACAGCGGTCCTATAATTCACCCCTCCACTTT.

The chain has TRBV30 and TRBJ1-1; D not certain. The germline CDR1 and CDR2 sequences are GTSNPN and SVGIG (reference sequence). The CDR3 spans 11 residues. The ends were cut back, 1 base at V and 3 bases at J, with 3 bases in the middle. Here the CDR3 reads CAWSEDTEAFF. In DNA form, the CDR3 reads TGTGCCTGGAGTGAAGACACTGAAGCTTTCTTT.

This chain connects TRBV27 to TRBJ2-1; tentatively, D is TRBD2 (5 bases). CDR1 and CDR2 (germline): MNHEY, SMNVEV (reference sequence). Trimming took 5 bases from V and 0 from J, leaving 11 bases between them. This CDR3 contains 15 residues. CDR3 DNA sequence: TGTGCCAGCAGTCAGCGGAGGAGCTCCTACAATGAGCAGTTCTTC. This sequence encodes CASSQRRSSYNEQFF.